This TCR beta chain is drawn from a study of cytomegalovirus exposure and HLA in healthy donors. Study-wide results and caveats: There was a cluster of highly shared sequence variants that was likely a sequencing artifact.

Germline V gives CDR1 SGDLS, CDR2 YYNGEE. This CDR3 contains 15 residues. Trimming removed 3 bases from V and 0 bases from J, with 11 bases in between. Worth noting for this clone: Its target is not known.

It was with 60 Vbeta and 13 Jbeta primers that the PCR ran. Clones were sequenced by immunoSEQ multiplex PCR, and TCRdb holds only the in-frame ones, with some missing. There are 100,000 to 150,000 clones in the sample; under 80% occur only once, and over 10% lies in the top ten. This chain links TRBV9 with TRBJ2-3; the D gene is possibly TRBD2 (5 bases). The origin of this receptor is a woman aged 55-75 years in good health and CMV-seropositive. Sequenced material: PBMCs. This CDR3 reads CASSDGRASTDTQYF. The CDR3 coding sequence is TGTGCCAGCAGCGATGGGCGGGCCAGCACAGATACGCAGTATTTT.